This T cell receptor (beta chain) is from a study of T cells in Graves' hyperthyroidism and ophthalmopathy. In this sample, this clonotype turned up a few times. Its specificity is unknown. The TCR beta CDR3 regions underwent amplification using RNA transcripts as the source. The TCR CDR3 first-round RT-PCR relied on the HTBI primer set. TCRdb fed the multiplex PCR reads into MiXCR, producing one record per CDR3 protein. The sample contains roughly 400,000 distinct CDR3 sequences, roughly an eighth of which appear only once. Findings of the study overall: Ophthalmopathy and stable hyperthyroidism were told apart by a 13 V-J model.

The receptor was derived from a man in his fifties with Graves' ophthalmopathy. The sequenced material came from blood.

The CDR3 DNA follows: TGTGCCAGCAGGGAAACAGGGAATGGGGCCAACGTCCTGACTTTC. It translates to CASRETGNGANVLTF. This chain connects TRBV5-4 to TRBJ2-6; weak D call: TRBD1 (6 bases). The V and J ends lost 5 bases and 3 bases respectively, with 12 bases between them. There are 15 residues in the CDR3. Germline CDR1 reads SGHNT; CDR2 reads YYREEE (reference sequence).